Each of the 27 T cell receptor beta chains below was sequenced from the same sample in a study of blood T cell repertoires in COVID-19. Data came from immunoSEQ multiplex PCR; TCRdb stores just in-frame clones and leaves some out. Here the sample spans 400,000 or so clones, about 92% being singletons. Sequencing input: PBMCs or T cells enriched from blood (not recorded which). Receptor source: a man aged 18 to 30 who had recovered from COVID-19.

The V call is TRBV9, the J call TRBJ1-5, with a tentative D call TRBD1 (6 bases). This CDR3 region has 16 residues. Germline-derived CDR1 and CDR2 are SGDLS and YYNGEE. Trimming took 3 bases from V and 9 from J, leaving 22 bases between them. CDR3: CASSGAEQGPSGPQHF. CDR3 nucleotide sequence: TGTGCCAGCAGCGGCGCTGAACAGGGACCAAGCGGGCCCCAGCATTTT. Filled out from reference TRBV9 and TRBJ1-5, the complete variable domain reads DSGVTQTPKHLITATGQRVTLRCSPRSGDLSVYWYQQSLDQGLQFLIQYYNGEERAKGNILERFSAQQFPDLHSELNLSSLELGDSALYFCASSGAEQGPSGPQHFGDGTRLSIL.

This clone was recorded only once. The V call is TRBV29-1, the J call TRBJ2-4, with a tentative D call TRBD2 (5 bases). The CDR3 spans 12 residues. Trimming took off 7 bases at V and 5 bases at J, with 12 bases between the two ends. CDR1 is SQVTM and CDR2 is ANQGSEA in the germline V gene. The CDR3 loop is CSALDWENIQYF. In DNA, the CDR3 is TGCAGCGCCCTGGACTGGGAAAACATTCAGTACTTC.

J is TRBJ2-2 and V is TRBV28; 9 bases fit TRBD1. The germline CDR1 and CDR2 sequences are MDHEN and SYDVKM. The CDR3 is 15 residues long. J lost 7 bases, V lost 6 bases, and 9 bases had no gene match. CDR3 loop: CASRGQGLTGGELFF. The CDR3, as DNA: TGTGCCAGCAGGGGACAGGGATTAACCGGCGGGGAGCTGTTTTTT. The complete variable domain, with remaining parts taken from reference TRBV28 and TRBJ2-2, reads DVKVTQSSRYLVKRTGEKVFLECVQDMDHENMFWYRQDPGLGLRLIYFSYDVKMKEKGDIPEGYSVSREKKERFSLILESASTNQTSMYLCASRGQGLTGGELFFGEGSRLTVL.

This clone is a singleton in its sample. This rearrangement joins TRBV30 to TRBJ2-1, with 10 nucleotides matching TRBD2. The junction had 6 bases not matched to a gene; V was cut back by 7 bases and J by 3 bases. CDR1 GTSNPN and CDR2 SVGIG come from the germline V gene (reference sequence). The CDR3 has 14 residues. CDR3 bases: TGTGCCTCGACCGGACTAGCGGTCTACAATGAGCAGTTCTTC. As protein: CASTGLAVYNEQFF.

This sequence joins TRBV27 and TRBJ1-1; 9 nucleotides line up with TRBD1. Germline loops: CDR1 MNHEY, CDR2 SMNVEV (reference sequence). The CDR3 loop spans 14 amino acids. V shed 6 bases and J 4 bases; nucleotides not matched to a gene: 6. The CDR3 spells CASRTTGGITEAFF. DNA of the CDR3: TGTGCCAGCAGAACCACAGGGGGCATCACTGAAGCTTTCTTT.

The DNA of the CDR3 is TGTGCCAGCAGCTTAGGGGGAGAGGGTGGCTATGGCTACACCTTC. This codes for CASSLGGEGGYGYTF. This chain joins TRBV7-9 and TRBJ1-2; D is unresolved. CDR3 size: 15 residues. V shed 1 base and J shed 4 bases, with 13 bases lying between them. Per germline, CDR1 SEHNR and CDR2 FQNEAQ (reference sequence).

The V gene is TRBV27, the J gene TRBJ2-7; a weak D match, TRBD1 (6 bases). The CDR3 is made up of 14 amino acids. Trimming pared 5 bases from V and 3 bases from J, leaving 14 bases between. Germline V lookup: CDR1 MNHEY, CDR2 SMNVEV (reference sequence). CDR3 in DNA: TGTGCCAGCAGTAGATCGGACAGCTACTACGAGCAGTACTTC. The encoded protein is CASSRSDSYYEQYF.

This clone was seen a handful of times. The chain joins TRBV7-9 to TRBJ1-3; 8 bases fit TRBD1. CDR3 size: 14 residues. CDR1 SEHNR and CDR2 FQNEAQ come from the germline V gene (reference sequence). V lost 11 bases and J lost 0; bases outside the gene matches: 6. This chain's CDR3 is CAPGGPVSGNTIYF. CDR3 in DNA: TGTGCCCCAGGGGGCCCGGTCTCTGGAAACACCATATATTTT. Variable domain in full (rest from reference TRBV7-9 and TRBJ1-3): DTGVSQNPRHKITKRGQNVTFRCDPISEHNRLYWYRQTLGQGPEFLTYFQNEAQLEKSRLLSDRFSAERPKGSFSTLEIQRTEQGDSAMYLCAPGGPVSGNTIYFGEGSWLTVV.

CDR3 amino acids: CASSEQGATGNTIYF. The CDR3 DNA reads as TGTGCCAGCAGTGAACAGGGGGCAACTGGAAACACCATATATTTT. The rearrangement joins TRBV2 to TRBJ1-3; 8 nucleotides match TRBD1. The CDR3 covers 15 residues. The trim removed 2 bases at V and 2 bases at J, leaving 2 bases unmatched. The germline V gene encodes CDR1 SNHLY and CDR2 FYNNEI.

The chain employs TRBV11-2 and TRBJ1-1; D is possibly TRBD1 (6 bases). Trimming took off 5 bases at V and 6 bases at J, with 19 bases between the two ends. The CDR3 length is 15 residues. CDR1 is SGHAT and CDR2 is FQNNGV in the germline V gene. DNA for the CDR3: TGTGCCAGCAGCGGCGTGGGGACAAGGGTTCCTGAAGCTTTCTTT. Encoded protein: CASSGVGTRVPEAFF.

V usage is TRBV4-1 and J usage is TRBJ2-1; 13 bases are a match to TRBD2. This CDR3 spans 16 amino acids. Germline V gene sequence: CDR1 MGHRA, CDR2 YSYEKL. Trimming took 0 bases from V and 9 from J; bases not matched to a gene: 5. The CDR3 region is CASSQDPLAGGIEQFF. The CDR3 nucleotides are TGCGCCAGCAGCCAAGATCCACTAGCGGGAGGGATTGAGCAGTTCTTC.

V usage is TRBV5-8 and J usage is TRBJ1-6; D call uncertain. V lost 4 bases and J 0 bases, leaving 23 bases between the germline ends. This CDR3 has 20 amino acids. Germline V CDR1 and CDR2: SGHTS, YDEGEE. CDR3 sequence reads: CASSPCPRRGESSYNSPLHF. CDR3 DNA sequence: TGTGCCAGCAGCCCGTGCCCTCGACGCGGGGAAAGCTCCTATAATTCACCCCTCCACTTT.

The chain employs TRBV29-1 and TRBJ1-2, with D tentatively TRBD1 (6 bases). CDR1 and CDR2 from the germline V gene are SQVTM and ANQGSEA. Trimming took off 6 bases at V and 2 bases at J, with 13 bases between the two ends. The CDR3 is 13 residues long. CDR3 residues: CSVSDSLNYGYTF. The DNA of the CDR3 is TGCAGCGTGTCGGACAGCCTGAACTATGGCTACACCTTC.

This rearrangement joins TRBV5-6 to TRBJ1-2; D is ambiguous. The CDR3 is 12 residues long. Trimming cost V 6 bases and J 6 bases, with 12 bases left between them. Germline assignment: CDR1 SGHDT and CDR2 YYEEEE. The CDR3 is CASNMGENGYTF. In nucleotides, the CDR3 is TGTGCCAGCAACATGGGCGAAAATGGCTACACCTTC. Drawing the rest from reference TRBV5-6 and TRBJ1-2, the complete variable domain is DAGVTQSPTHLIKTRGQQVTLRCSPKSGHDTVSWYQQALGQGPQFIFQYYEEEERQRGNFPDRFSGHQFPNYSSELNVNALLLGDSALYLCASNMGENGYTFGSGTRLTVV.

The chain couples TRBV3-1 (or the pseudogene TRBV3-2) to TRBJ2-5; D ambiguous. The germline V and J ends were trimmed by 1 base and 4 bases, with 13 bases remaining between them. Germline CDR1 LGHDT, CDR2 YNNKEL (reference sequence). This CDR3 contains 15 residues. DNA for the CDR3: TGTGCCAGCAGCCAAGCGCGCCCCCTCGGAGAGACCCAGTACTTC. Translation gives CASSQARPLGETQYF.

CDR3 amino acids: CASSEGTHSGNTIYF. The CDR3 DNA reads TGTGCCAGCAGTGAGGGCACCCACTCTGGAAACACCATATATTTT. V is TRBV6-1 and J is TRBJ1-3; D is uncertain. CDR1 is MNHNS and CDR2 is SASEGT in the germline V gene. The V end was cut by 3 bases, the J end by 0 bases, with 9 bases between. This CDR3 has 15 residues.

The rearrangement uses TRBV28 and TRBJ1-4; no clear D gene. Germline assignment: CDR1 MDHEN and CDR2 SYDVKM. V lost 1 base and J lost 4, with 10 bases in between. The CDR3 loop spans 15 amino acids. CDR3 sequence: CASSLFRNVNEKLFF. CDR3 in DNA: TGTGCCAGCAGTTTATTCAGAAATGTTAATGAAAAACTGTTTTTT.

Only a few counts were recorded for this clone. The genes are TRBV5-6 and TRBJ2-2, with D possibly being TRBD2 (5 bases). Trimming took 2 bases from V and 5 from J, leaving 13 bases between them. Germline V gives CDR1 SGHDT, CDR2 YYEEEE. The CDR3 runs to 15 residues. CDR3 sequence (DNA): TGTGCCAGCAGCTTAGAGGGCCTGAGAACCGGGGAGCTGTTTTTT. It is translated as CASSLEGLRTGELFF.

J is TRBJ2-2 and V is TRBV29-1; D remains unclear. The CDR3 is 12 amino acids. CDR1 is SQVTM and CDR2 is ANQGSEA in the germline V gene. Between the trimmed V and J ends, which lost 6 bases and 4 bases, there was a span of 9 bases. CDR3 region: CSVAEPTGELFF. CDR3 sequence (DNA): TGCAGCGTAGCCGAACCCACCGGGGAGCTGTTTTTT.

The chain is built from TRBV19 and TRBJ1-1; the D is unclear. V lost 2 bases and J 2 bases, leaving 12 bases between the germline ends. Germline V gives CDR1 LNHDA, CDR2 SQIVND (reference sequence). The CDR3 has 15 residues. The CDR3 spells CASSIRESLNTEAFF. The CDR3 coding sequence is TGTGCCAGTAGTATAAGGGAGTCCCTTAACACTGAAGCTTTCTTT.

The chain's CDR3 is CASGIGGRYNEQFF. In DNA, the CDR3 is TGTGCTAGTGGTATTGGAGGGCGCTACAATGAGCAGTTCTTC. The chain employs TRBV12-5 and TRBJ2-1, with a weak D call TRBD2 (6 bases). Germline CDR1 reads LGHNT; CDR2 reads FRNRAP. The CDR3 consists of 14 residues. V was cut by 5 bases and J by 3 bases, with 11 bases left in between.

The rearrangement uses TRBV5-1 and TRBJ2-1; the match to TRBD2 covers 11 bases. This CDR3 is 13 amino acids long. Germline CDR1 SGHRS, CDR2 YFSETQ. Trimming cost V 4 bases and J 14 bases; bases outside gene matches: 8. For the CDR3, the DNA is TGCGCCAGCAGCACGACTAGCGGGGAGGCCGAGTTCTTC. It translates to CASSTTSGEAEFF.

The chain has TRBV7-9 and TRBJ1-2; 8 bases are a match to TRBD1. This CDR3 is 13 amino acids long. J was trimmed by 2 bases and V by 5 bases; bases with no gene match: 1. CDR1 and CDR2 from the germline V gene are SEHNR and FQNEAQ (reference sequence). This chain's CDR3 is CASSRDRNYGYTF. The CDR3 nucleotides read TGTGCCAGCAGCCGGGACAGGAACTATGGCTACACCTTC.

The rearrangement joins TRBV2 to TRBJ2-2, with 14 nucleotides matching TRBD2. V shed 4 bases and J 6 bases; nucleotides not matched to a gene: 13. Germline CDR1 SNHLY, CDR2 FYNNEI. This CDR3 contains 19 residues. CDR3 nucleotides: TGTGCCAGCAGTGGGGTTCTCAATGAGGGACTAGCGGGGGCCGGGGAGCTGTTTTTT. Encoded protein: CASSGVLNEGLAGAGELFF.

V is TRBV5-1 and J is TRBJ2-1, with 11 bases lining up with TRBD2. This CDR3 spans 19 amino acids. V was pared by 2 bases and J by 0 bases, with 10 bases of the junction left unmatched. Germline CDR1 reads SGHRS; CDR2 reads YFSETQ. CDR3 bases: TGCGCCAGCAGCTTATCCGGGACTAGCGGTCCTCCCTCCTACAATGAGCAGTTCTTC. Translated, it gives CASSLSGTSGPPSYNEQFF. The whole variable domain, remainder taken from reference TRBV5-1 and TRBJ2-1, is KAGVTQTPRYLIKTRGQQVTLSCSPISGHRSVSWYQQTPGQGLQFLFEYFSETQRNKGNFPGRFSGRQFSNSRSEMNVSTLELGDSALYLCASSLSGTSGPPSYNEQFFGPGTRLTVL.

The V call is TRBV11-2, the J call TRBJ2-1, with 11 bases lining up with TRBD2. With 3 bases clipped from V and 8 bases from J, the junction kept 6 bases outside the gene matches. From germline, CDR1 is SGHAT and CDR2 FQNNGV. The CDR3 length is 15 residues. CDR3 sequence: CASSFVSGGAYEQFF. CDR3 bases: TGTGCCAGCAGCTTCGTTAGCGGGGGGGCCTATGAGCAGTTCTTC.

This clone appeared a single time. The CDR3 DNA reads as TGTGCCAGTAGTATCCCCCGGGACTGGGCAAATCAGCCCCAGCATTTT. It is translated as CASSIPRDWANQPQHF. The J gene is TRBJ1-5, the V gene TRBV19; possible D gene TRBD1, 5 bases. The germline V gene has CDR1 LNHDA and CDR2 SQIVND (reference sequence). The CDR3 length is 16 residues. Between the trimmed V and J ends, which lost 3 bases and 4 bases, there was a span of 16 bases.